The 27 T cell receptor beta chains in this list originate from one sample, sequenced in a study of CD8+ T cells in alopecia areata (dated by TCRdb to 2016 to 2019). The time point label on this specimen signifies: about 4 weeks on oral tofacitinib. Interpreted using the paper, the treatment or condition label stands for: oral pan-JAK inhibitor, 5-10 mg twice daily. Libraries were built with the immunoSEQ multiplex PCR assay. To provide template for TCR sequencing, every sample had RNA extracted and reverse transcribed into cDNA. TCRdb took this table from immuneACCESS and kept in-frame rearrangements with V and J called. Such tables lack part of the clones; where checked against another copy, unresolved V genes explain under half of the gap, and the rest is unexplained. A total of about 120,000 clones appear in this sample, more than 40% of them only once. 0.45% to 0.5% of the sample rests with the top ten.

Here the sequenced sample was CD4+ T cells sorted from blood, taken at week 4, from a patient treated with tofacitinib. The receptors here all came from a human donor with alopecia areata.

The V and J genes are TRBV11-2 and TRBJ1-6; D not certain. CDR1 SGHAT and CDR2 FQNNGV come from the germline V gene. Trimming took off 0 bases at V and 2 bases at J, with 11 bases between the two ends. This CDR3 is 17 amino acids long. The CDR3 coding sequence is TGTGCCAGCAGCTTAGAAGGGTTCCTGACCTATAATTCACCCCTCCACTTT. It codes for CASSLEGFLTYNSPLHF.

This clone turned up a few times. The CDR3 protein is CASSPLYRSYNEQFF. CDR3 DNA: TGTGCCAGTAGCCCACTTTACCGCTCCTACAATGAGCAGTTCTTC. This rearrangement joins TRBV19 to TRBJ2-1; D remains ambiguous. V lost 6 bases, J lost 0 bases, and 12 bases lay in between. Germline CDR1 reads LNHDA; CDR2 reads SQIVND (reference sequence). The CDR3 extends over 15 amino acids.

The chain uses TRBV5-1 and TRBJ1-2; no clear D gene. Trimming took 0 bases from V and 3 from J, leaving 12 bases between them. Looked up from germline, CDR1 is SGHRS and CDR2 is YFSETQ. This CDR3 is built from 15 residues. As DNA, the CDR3 is TGCGCCAGCAGCTTGGGGGCCAGCGGGGACTATGGCTACACCTTC. Translation gives CASSLGASGDYGYTF.

This CDR3 reads CASSLYLGDSGNTIYF. The CDR3 DNA is TGTGCCAGCAGCTTGTATCTCGGAGACTCTGGAAACACCATATATTTT. The rearrangement joins TRBV7-9 to TRBJ1-3; no reliable D call. This CDR3 spans 16 amino acids. CDR1 is SEHNR, CDR2 FQNEAQ, per germline (reference sequence). V lost 3 bases, J lost 0 bases, and 12 bases lay in between.

The V and J genes are TRBV2 and TRBJ2-1; 7 positions match TRBD1. Per germline, CDR1 SNHLY and CDR2 FYNNEI. Losses at the gene ends were 7 bases for V and 6 bases for J; bases not matched to a gene: 9. The CDR3 extends over 14 amino acids. CDR3 coding DNA: TGTGCCAGCAACCTCCCCAAGGGGGCCAATGAGCAGTTCTTC. Protein: CASNLPKGANEQFF.

This clone was counted a few times. CDR3 sequence reads: CSLQKQSRETQYF. The CDR3 region has the DNA TGCAGCTTACAAAAACAGTCCAGAGAGACCCAGTACTTC. This chain uses TRBV29-1 with TRBJ2-5; D ambiguous. This CDR3 spans 13 amino acids. The germline V gene encodes CDR1 SQVTM and CDR2 ANQGSEA. Trimming took 8 bases from V and 4 from J, leaving 17 bases between them.

CDR3 region: CSVEDPGQFPYF. DNA of the CDR3: TGCAGCGTTGAAGATCCAGGACAGTTCCCGTACTTC. This chain connects TRBV29-1 to TRBJ2-7; possible D gene TRBD1, 6 bases. Trimming removed 0 bases from V and 12 bases from J, with 15 bases in between. The CDR3 extends over 12 amino acids. Germline loops: CDR1 SQVTM, CDR2 ANQGSEA.

The chain recombines TRBV2 with TRBJ1-5, with no clear D. The V end lost 6 bases, the J end lost 7 bases, and 16 bases lay between the germline ends. This CDR3 comprises 14 residues. Germline values: CDR1 SNHLY, CDR2 FYNNEI. CDR3 region: CASSFDFKHQPQHF. CDR3 bases: TGTGCCAGCAGCTTCGACTTCAAACACCAGCCCCAGCATTTT.

The chain has TRBV2 and TRBJ2-4, with D perhaps TRBD2 (5 bases). The germline V and J ends were trimmed by 1 base and 2 bases, with 15 bases remaining between them. Germline CDR1 reads SNHLY; CDR2 reads FYNNEI. The CDR3 is 17 amino acids. CDR3 loop: CASSEGLGRTTKNIQYF. CDR3 in DNA: TGTGCCAGCAGTGAAGGTCTTGGGAGAACGACCAAAAACATTCAGTACTTC.

This clone was seen a few times. The V gene is TRBV7-9, the J gene TRBJ1-1, with 7 bases aligning to TRBD1. V lost 5 bases, J lost 11 bases, and 11 bases stayed unmatched. Germline V gene lookup returns CDR1 SEHNR and CDR2 FQNEAQ (reference sequence). The CDR3 consists of 13 residues. This CDR3 is CASSRYRGRGAFF. DNA for the CDR3: TGTGCCAGCAGCCGTTACAGGGGCCGAGGGGCTTTCTTT.

This clone was seen only a few times. V is TRBV7-9 and J is TRBJ1-2; D unresolved. Trimming pared 1 base from V and 4 bases from J, leaving 7 bases between. Germline lookup yields CDR1 SEHNR and CDR2 FQNEAQ (reference sequence). The CDR3 runs to 13 residues. The CDR3 region is CASSLGAVYGYTF. Here the CDR3 DNA reads TGTGCCAGCAGCTTAGGGGCAGTCTATGGCTACACCTTC.

This clone was counted only a few times. In nucleotides, the CDR3 is TGTGCCAGCAGTGTACAGCTCTATGGCTACACCTTC. Translation: CASSVQLYGYTF. This chain joins TRBV6-1 and TRBJ1-2; D remains unclear. The CDR3 is 12 amino acids. Germline lookup yields CDR1 MNHNS and CDR2 SASEGT. V shed 4 bases and J shed 4 bases, with 7 bases lying between them.

The CDR3 here is CSVEVGPETQYF. CDR3 DNA: TGCAGCGTTGAGGTTGGGCCAGAGACCCAGTACTTC. This chain joins TRBV29-1 and TRBJ2-5; D remains ambiguous. Trimming removed 3 bases at V and 4 bases at J, with 9 bases between. CDR1 and CDR2 (germline): SQVTM, ANQGSEA. The CDR3 totals 12 residues.

Notes on this clone: Other DNA sequences in the same sample also yield this CDR3. The chain has TRBV29-1 and TRBJ1-1; the D is unclear. The CDR3 spans 13 residues. Between the trimmed V and J ends, which lost 3 bases and 1 base, there was a span of 9 bases. Germline V CDR1 and CDR2: SQVTM, ANQGSEA. The CDR3 region is CSVEGTRNTEAFF. CDR3 bases: TGCAGCGTTGAGGGAACAAGGAACACTGAAGCTTTCTTT.

V usage is TRBV5-1 and J usage is TRBJ1-5; a weak D match, TRBD1 (5 bases). There are 15 residues in the CDR3. Trimming cost V 0 bases and J 0 bases, with 7 bases left between them. The germline V gene has CDR1 SGHRS and CDR2 YFSETQ. CDR3 bases: TGCGCCAGCAGCTTGGTCGGGGCTAGCAATCAGCCCCAGCATTTT. It yields the protein CASSLVGASNQPQHF.

This chain links TRBV6-1 with TRBJ2-7, with D hard to call. V lost 1 base, J lost 3 bases, and 7 bases lay in between. CDR3 length: 13 amino acids. CDR1 and CDR2 from the germline V gene are MNHNS and SASEGT. In nucleotides, the CDR3 is TGTGCCAGCAGTGAAGTGGGGTACTACGAGCAGTACTTC. Translated: CASSEVGYYEQYF.

The chain recombines TRBV5-1 with TRBJ2-7, with TRBD1 matching over 8 bases. The length of the CDR3 is 13 residues. The germline gives CDR1 SGHRS, CDR2 YFSETQ. Trimming cost V 4 bases and J 3 bases; bases outside gene matches: 3. The CDR3 here is CASSQGTGYEQYF. CDR3 coding DNA: TGCGCCAGCAGCCAAGGGACAGGCTACGAGCAGTACTTC.

This chain links TRBV29-1 with TRBJ2-7, with D unclear. The CDR3 covers 10 residues. CDR1 and CDR2 (germline): SQVTM, ANQGSEA. V gave up 4 bases and J gave up 4 bases, with 5 bases separating them. The CDR3 is CSVVEYEQYF. The CDR3, as DNA: TGCAGCGTTGTAGAATACGAGCAGTACTTC.

The J gene is TRBJ2-5, the V gene TRBV19; D perhaps matches TRBD1 (5 bases). This CDR3 comprises 14 residues. Deletions cut 6 bases from V and 2 bases from J, with 13 bases between. Germline-derived CDR1 and CDR2 are LNHDA and SQIVND (reference sequence). The CDR3: CASRGWGIQETQYF. The DNA of the CDR3 is TGTGCCAGTAGGGGCTGGGGCATACAAGAGACCCAGTACTTC.

This clone was observed a few times. V is TRBV30 and J is TRBJ1-2; no definite D call. This CDR3 comprises 12 residues. Trimming removed 5 bases at V and 4 bases at J, with 11 bases between. The germline CDR1 and CDR2 sequences are GTSNPN and SVGIG (reference sequence). In DNA form, the CDR3 reads TGTGCCTGGGAGATTATTGGCTATGGCTACACCTTC. This translates into CAWEIIGYGYTF.

The genes are TRBV29-1 and TRBJ2-7; 13 bases fit TRBD2. Trimming at V came to 6 bases and at J to 6 bases, leaving 11 bases not matched to a gene. CDR1 and CDR2 (germline): SQVTM, ANQGSEA. The CDR3 contains 15 residues. CDR3 DNA: TGCAGCGTGCCGGGACTAGCGGGATTGAGGAGCGAGCAGTACTTC. This codes for CSVPGLAGLRSEQYF.

The J gene is TRBJ1-1, the V gene TRBV27, with 7 bases fitting TRBD1. CDR3 length: 15 amino acids. Germline lookup yields CDR1 MNHEY and CDR2 SMNVEV (reference sequence). V trimming: 5 bases; J trimming: 5 bases; junction bases outside the gene matches: 11. The CDR3 region is CASSPQDRQWTEAFF. The CDR3 DNA sequence: TGTGCCAGCAGTCCACAGGACAGGCAGTGGACTGAAGCTTTCTTT.

This clone was seen more than once but under ten times. The chain uses TRBV5-1 and TRBJ1-2; D is ambiguous. The germline V gene has CDR1 SGHRS and CDR2 YFSETQ. The CDR3 has 14 amino acids. Trimming removed 0 bases at V and 2 bases at J, with 8 bases between. The DNA for the CDR3 is TGCGCCAGCAGCTTGGCCCAGGTCAACTATGGCTACACCTTC. Translating it yields CASSLAQVNYGYTF.

A note on this clone: The junction departs from germline at one end; a sequencing error may be responsible. The genes are TRBV30 and TRBJ1-1, with 10 nucleotides matching TRBD1. The CDR3 length is 14 residues. Germline assignment: CDR1 GTSNPN and CDR2 SVGIG (reference sequence). The CDR3 region is CAWSRTGGNPEAFF. CDR3 nucleotides: TGTGCCTGGAGTCGGACAGGGGGGAACCCTGAAGCTTTCTTT. Combining the CDR3 with reference TRBV30 and TRBJ1-1 gives the whole variable domain SQTIHQWPATLVQPVGSPLSLECTVEGTSNPNLYWYRQAAGRGLQLLFYSVGIGQISSEVPQNLSASRPQDRQFILSSKKLLLSDSGFYLCAWSRTGGNPEAFFGQGTRLTVV.

This chain links TRBV7-9 with TRBJ1-1, with D possibly matching TRBD1 (6 bases). Germline V CDR1 and CDR2: SEHNR, FQNEAQ (reference sequence). The CDR3 totals 12 residues. The V and J ends lost 5 bases and 6 bases respectively, with 10 bases between them. This CDR3 reads CASSIHRAEAFF. In nucleotides, the CDR3 is TGTGCCAGCAGCATCCACAGGGCTGAAGCTTTCTTT. Using reference TRBV7-9 and TRBJ1-1 for the parts outside the CDR3, the full variable domain is DTGVSQNPRHKITKRGQNVTFRCDPISEHNRLYWYRQTLGQGPEFLTYFQNEAQLEKSRLLSDRFSAERPKGSFSTLEIQRTEQGDSAMYLCASSIHRAEAFFGQGTRLTVV.

The chain carries TRBV7-8 and TRBJ2-5; 9 nucleotides match TRBD2. Germline V gene sequence: CDR1 SGHVS, CDR2 FQNEAQ. J lost 2 bases, V lost 3 bases, and 7 bases had no gene match. The CDR3 totals 16 residues. The CDR3 region is CASSFAAGGIQETQYF. In DNA form, the CDR3 reads TGTGCCAGCAGCTTTGCGGCGGGAGGGATACAAGAGACCCAGTACTTC.

This sequence joins TRBV25-1 and TRBJ1-3, with D perhaps matching TRBD1 (5 bases). V dropped 6 bases and J dropped 2 bases, with 8 bases sitting between them. Germline CDR1 and CDR2: MGHDK and SYGVNS. CDR3 length: 13 residues. CDR3 in amino acids: CASRTEAGNTIYF. The CDR3 DNA is TGTGCCAGCAGGACAGAGGCTGGAAACACCATATATTTT.